This record concerns one T cell receptor (beta chain) sequence. These data come from a study of shared clonotypes between healthy human individuals. Whole-study context: Researchers drew samples from a couple of women and three men aged 18 to 49.

Using immunoSEQ multiplex PCR, the repertoire was profiled, and TCRdb retains in-frame clones only, with some absent. The table records roughly 600,000 clones, 98% of them present only once. Naive CD8 cells were CD45RO-negative, positively selected for CCR7, excluding terminally differentiated effector memory CD45RA+ cells. Germline assignment: CDR1 SQVTM and CDR2 ANQGSEA. This CDR3 has 13 residues. Trimming removed 3 bases from V and 3 bases from J, with 9 bases in between. This TCR was recovered from a young man in good health. The genes are TRBV29-1 and TRBJ2-1; TRBD2 might be the D (6 bases). The sample was naive CD8+ T cells sorted from blood. CDR3 amino acids: CSVEEAGYNEQFF. The CDR3 DNA reads TGCAGCGTTGAGGAAGCGGGCTACAATGAGCAGTTCTTC.